Listed below are T cell receptor beta chains from one sample, sequenced in a study of shared clonotypes between healthy human individuals. Profiling relied on immunoSEQ multiplex PCR, and the TCRdb table lists in-frame clones only, not all of them. This sample has around 990,000 clones, with roughly 80% found just once. Sequencing was carried out using memory CD4+ T cells from PBMCs. These receptors were taken from a man between 18 and 35 years old in good health. Some clones in this sample may be carry-over from other donors' samples. Both conserved end residues are part of each CDR3. Fields, in order: J gene, D gene, V gene, clone size, CDR3 DNA, CDR3 protein. D genes are given only for firm matches. A clone size is listed for some rows: how often the clone was seen (once, few, many), or a class if it is expanded.

j_gene: TRBJ1-2; d_gene: -; v_gene: TRBV6-4; abundance: -; CDR3nt: TGTGCCAGCAGTGACTCGATTGCGGGGGGGGCCGACAGGCACTTAAACTATGGCTACACCTTC; CDR3aa: CASSDSIAGGADRHLNYGYTF
j_gene: TRBJ2-7; d_gene: -; v_gene: TRBV6-4; abundance: few; CDR3nt: TGTGCCAGCAGTGACTCGTTTCTCCACTACGAGCAGTACTTC; CDR3aa: CASSDSFLHYEQYF
j_gene: TRBJ2-5; d_gene: TRBD1; v_gene: TRBV9; abundance: once; CDR3nt: TGTGCCAGCAGCGTGGACAGGGGGAGACCCGGAGAGACCCAGTACTTC; CDR3aa: CASSVDRGRPGETQYF
j_gene: TRBJ2-3; d_gene: TRBD1; v_gene: TRBV5-1; abundance: -; CDR3nt: TGCGCCAGCAGAACCGGGACAGGGTGGGATACGCAGTATTTT; CDR3aa: CASRTGTGWDTQYF
j_gene: TRBJ2-2; d_gene: -; v_gene: TRBV9; abundance: many; CDR3nt: TGTGCCAGCAGCCCCCGGACTTCCACCGGGGAGCTGTTTTTT; CDR3aa: CASSPRTSTGELFF
j_gene: TRBJ2-7; d_gene: TRBD1; v_gene: TRBV4-3; abundance: -; CDR3nt: TGCGCCAGCAGCCAAGATCTGACAGGGACCTACGAGCAGTACTTC; CDR3aa: CASSQDLTGTYEQYF
j_gene: TRBJ1-5; d_gene: TRBD1; v_gene: TRBV5-1; abundance: -; CDR3nt: TGCGCCAGCAGCAGCAGGGGGGAACAGCCCCAGCATTTT; CDR3aa: CASSSRGEQPQHF
j_gene: TRBJ1-2; d_gene: -; v_gene: TRBV7-9; abundance: -; CDR3nt: TGTGCCAGCAGCTTAGGTTGGACGGAGGGAGGTTGCACCTTC; CDR3aa: CASSLGWTEGGCTF
j_gene: TRBJ1-1; d_gene: TRBD1; v_gene: TRBV2; abundance: -; CDR3nt: TGTGCCAGCAGGGGGACGACAGGGAATACTGAAGCTTTCTTT; CDR3aa: CASRGTTGNTEAFF
j_gene: TRBJ2-1; d_gene: TRBD1; v_gene: TRBV7-2; abundance: -; CDR3nt: TGTGCCAGCAGCCCGGGACAGGGGAATGAGCAGTTCTTC; CDR3aa: CASSPGQGNEQFF
j_gene: TRBJ2-5; d_gene: TRBD2; v_gene: TRBV6-1; abundance: -; CDR3nt: TGTGCCAGCAGTGGCGGGAGGGCCTTGTCGCAAGAGACCCAGTACTTC; CDR3aa: CASSGGRALSQETQYF
j_gene: TRBJ2-4; d_gene: -; v_gene: TRBV5-1; abundance: -; CDR3nt: TGCGCCAGCAGCTTGGGTGGTGGAGATGTCATTCAGTACTTC; CDR3aa: CASSLGGGDVIQYF
j_gene: TRBJ1-1; d_gene: -; v_gene: TRBV7-9; abundance: -; CDR3nt: TGTGCCAGCAGCTTATTTTCTGGTGATGAAGCTTTCTTT; CDR3aa: CASSLFSGDEAFF
j_gene: TRBJ2-5; d_gene: -; v_gene: TRBV28; abundance: -; CDR3nt: TGTGCCAGCACCCCTCTGGGGGGCCAAGAGACCCAGTACTTC; CDR3aa: CASTPLGGQETQYF